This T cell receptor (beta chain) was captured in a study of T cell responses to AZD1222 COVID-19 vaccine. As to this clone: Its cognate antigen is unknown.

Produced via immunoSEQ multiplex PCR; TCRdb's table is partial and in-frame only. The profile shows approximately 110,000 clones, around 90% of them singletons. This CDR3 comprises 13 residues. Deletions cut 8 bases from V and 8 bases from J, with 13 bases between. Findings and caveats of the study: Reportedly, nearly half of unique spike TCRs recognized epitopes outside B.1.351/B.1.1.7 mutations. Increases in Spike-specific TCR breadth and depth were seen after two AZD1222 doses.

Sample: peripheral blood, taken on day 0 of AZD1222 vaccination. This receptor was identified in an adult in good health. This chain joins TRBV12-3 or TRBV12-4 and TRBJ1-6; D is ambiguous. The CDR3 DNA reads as TGTGCCAGCCGCAGTGGGCGCTATTCACCCCTCCACTTT. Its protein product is CASRSGRYSPLHF.